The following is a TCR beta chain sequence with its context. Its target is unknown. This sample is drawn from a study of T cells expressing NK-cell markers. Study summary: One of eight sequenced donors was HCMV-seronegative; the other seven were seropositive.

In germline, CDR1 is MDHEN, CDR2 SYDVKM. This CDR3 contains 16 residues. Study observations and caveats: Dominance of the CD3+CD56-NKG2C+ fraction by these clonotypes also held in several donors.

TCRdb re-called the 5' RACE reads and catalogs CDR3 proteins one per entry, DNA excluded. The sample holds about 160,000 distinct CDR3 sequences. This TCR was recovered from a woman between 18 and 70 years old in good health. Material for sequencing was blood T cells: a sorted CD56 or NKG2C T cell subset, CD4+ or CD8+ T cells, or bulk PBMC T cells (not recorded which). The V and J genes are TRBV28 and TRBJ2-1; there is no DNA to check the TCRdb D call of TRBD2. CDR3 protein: CASSPLAIGSYNEQFF.